This TCR beta chain came from a study of identical twins (TCRdb year 2016). In the study overall: To test whether fetal clonotypes persist, the study used deep sequencing on TCR alpha and beta repertoires from monozygotic twins, unrelated adults of various ages, and cord blood. To rule out contamination, replicate twin experiments were performed at different times with different library preparation protocols. What the authors observed across the whole study: Out-of-frame TCR alpha sequences shared between twins showed an excess of low generation-probability sequences compared with coincidental sharing between unrelated individuals. Conclusions relied on cross-sectional statistical analysis, since the same donors could not be followed over many years. Zero-insertion analyses could be partly confounded by invariant T cells such as MAIT and iNKT, although diverse VJ usage argued against such confounding for most clonotypes. A weaker excess of twin sharing was found in beta out-of-frame sequences because the signal-to-noise ratio was lowered by fewer shared sequences. Fewer insertions were carried by abundant cord blood beta clonotypes; a weaker similar trend was observed in young adult naive repertoires, while no such trend was observed in memory repertoires. In monozygotic twins, out-of-frame TCR alpha sharing was systematically underestimated by recombination models, although the models agreed with sharing between unrelated individuals.

Library method: 5' RACE. Sequenced using an Illumina HiSeq 2000. Template switching added a universal primer binding site, and the final cDNA carried a unique molecular identifier that allowed TCR cDNA molecules to be counted accurately. Specific primers in the conserved constant-segment region were used to synthesize first-strand cDNA for TCR alpha and beta chains. To control for contamination, every cDNA library carried two barcodes: a SMART-Mk sample barcode plus Illumina barcodes. TruSeq adapter sequences and Illumina sample barcodes were added in two successive PCR steps. The Illumina HiSeq platform was used with custom primers to sequence TCR alpha and beta cDNA libraries. Under the source paper's analysis protocol: MiGEC was used to process raw reads and extract unique molecular identifiers, and MiXCR was used to find CDR3 positions. Recombination models were inferred per individual with the repgenHMM and IGoR tools using an EM algorithm. Shared clonotype analysis was performed with the tcR package in R, normalizing sharing by the product of cloneset sizes. To study raw recombination free of thymic and clonal selection effects, out-of-frame nonproductive sequences were analyzed. TCRdb itself trimmed the public reads at Q25 with fastp, ran MiXCR and retained productive beta chains. Every CDR3 protein is listed once, alongside the most common genes and DNA of its rows. TCRdb, not the authors, supplied the V and J calls. For this sample there are hundreds of thousands of distinct CDR3 sequences; 7.1% appear just once. About 1.6% of the sample belongs to the ten largest clones.

This clonotype was counted between two and nine times. The clone's antigen remains unknown. Per-base qualities were not stored, and no clone one base away is much larger. CDR1 LNHNV and CDR2 YYDKDF were looked up in the germline V gene (reference sequence). V lost 5 bases and J lost 0 bases, and the count of bases not matched to a germline gene is 8. Measured from the cysteine to the phenylalanine, the CDR3 is 18 residues long. Here the CDR3 DNA is all that survives: 54 bases in frame from base 1. Only healthy Caucasian donors were included. Three pairs of female monozygotic twins, all aged about 18 to 30 years, were included in the twin cohort. RNA for TCR libraries was isolated from peripheral blood mononuclear cells. This sample was also put to use in a study of yellow fever vaccine responses in identical twins. The second study reports: The T cell response to vaccination in identical twins was reported by the authors to appear partly convergent and partly personalized. Focusing on identical twins, the study followed the T cell clones that responded to the vaccine, and did so with precision.

This TCR came from a woman between 18 and 29 years old in good health. What was sequenced was PBMCs. This receptor chain uses TRBV15 and TRBJ2-1; 12 of the junction bases match TRBD2. The base sequence is TGTGCCACCAGCCGGCGGACTAGCGGGACAAGCTCCTACAATGAGCAGTTCTTC. It translates as CATSRRTSGTSSYNEQFF.